Listed below are T cell receptor beta chains from one sample, sequenced in a study of T-cell reconstitution after alpha-beta-depleted transplantation in children. TCRdb used MiXCR to reprocess the PCR reads, holding one entry per CDR3 protein. The sample carries about 440,000 distinct CDR3 sequences, approximately 42% recorded once. The sample consisted of PBMCs, taken before TCRalphabeta/CD19-depleted stem cell transplant. The receptors here all came from a girl aged 2-10 years with aplastic anemia, due to receive a stem cell transplant. The conserved cysteine and the conserved F or W are not part of the CDR3 here.

J: TRBJ2-5; V: TRBV29-1; CDR3: SVGRGEGETQY
J: TRBJ1-1; V: TRBV6-5; CDR3: ASSWGVENTEAF
J: TRBJ2-3; V: TRBV27; CDR3: AGSFRGAADTQY
J: TRBJ2-1; V: TRBV20-1; CDR3: SARRRGFEQF
J: TRBJ2-7; V: TRBV6-2/TRBV6-3; CDR3: ASSYGGRIEQY
J: TRBJ2-1; V: TRBV7-9; CDR3: ASSLRWGRGRHNEQF
J: TRBJ2-3; V: TRBV7-2; CDR3: ASIRVNSDTQY
J: TRBJ2-7; V: TRBV28; CDR3: ASSLFRGLAESYEQY
J: TRBJ2-1; V: TRBV11-1; CDR3: ASSGGGRAPYNEQF
J: TRBJ1-1; V: TRBV6-6; CDR3: ASRAGANTEAF
J: TRBJ1-5; V: TRBV30; CDR3: AWTGVGSNQPQH
J: TRBJ2-1; V: TRBV4-3; CDR3: ASSRNRFRDSYNEQF
J: TRBJ2-3; V: TRBV25-1; CDR3: ASSEFLQGMTDTQY
J: TRBJ2-5; V: TRBV3-1; CDR3: ASSPGLAPQETQY
J: TRBJ2-2; V: TRBV7-9; CDR3: ASSFPGLNTGELF
J: TRBJ1-1; V: TRBV7-8; CDR3: ASSILGGNTEAF
J: TRBJ2-2; V: TRBV12-3/TRBV12-4; CDR3: ASTRYKGAGELF
J: TRBJ2-1; V: TRBV7-9; CDR3: ASSLEQGVLNEQF
J: TRBJ2-1; V: TRBV29-1; CDR3: SPAKTLAGGPGEQF
J: TRBJ2-2; V: TRBV6-2/TRBV6-3; CDR3: ASRSRYGMNTGELF
J: TRBJ1-3; V: TRBV7-2; CDR3: ASSSRTGLDTIY
J: TRBJ1-1; V: TRBV4-1; CDR3: ASSQEGHLNTEAF
J: TRBJ2-5; V: TRBV5-1; CDR3: ASSTGPEETQY
J: TRBJ2-4; V: TRBV11-2; CDR3: ASSSGGTSLQY
J: TRBJ2-3; V: TRBV10-3; CDR3: AIRAGGRGLAGADGGDTQY
J: TRBJ2-4; V: TRBV7-2; CDR3: ASSFMRSGKNIQY
J: TRBJ2-7; V: TRBV6-1; CDR3: ASSEGNSYEQY
J: TRBJ2-6; V: TRBV12-3/TRBV12-4; CDR3: ASSLGTTGANVLT
J: TRBJ2-7; V: TRBV6-5; CDR3: ASSYSRQGQTYEQY
J: TRBJ2-3; V: TRBV5-1; CDR3: ASSLIGQGAADTQY
J: TRBJ2-7; V: TRBV5-1; CDR3: ASSSLGTATYEQY
J: TRBJ2-1; V: TRBV12-3/TRBV12-4; CDR3: ASRTSGNNEQF
J: TRBJ2-7; V: TRBV20-1; CDR3: SASNYEQY
J: TRBJ1-5; V: TRBV11-2; CDR3: ASEFWVSSGATGNQPQH
J: TRBJ2-1; V: TRBV5-1; CDR3: ASSLTHMRDEQF
J: TRBJ1-1; V: TRBV12-3/TRBV12-4; CDR3: ASSFNPAMNTEAF
J: TRBJ2-4; V: TRBV5-1; CDR3: ASSLVGTSFDIQY